Shown below are 7 T cell receptor beta chains from a single sample sequenced in a study of cytomegalovirus exposure and HLA in healthy donors. The primer mix had 60 Vbeta and 13 Jbeta primers. Assay used: immunoSEQ multiplex PCR; TCRdb lists only in-frame clones, some missing. The table lists roughly 100,000 clones. The sequencing input was PBMCs. The source of these receptors is a middle-aged man in good health and CMV-seropositive.

V is TRBV30 and J is TRBJ1-1; D is unclear. This CDR3 contains 13 residues. Germline V lookup: CDR1 GTSNPN, CDR2 SVGIG (reference sequence). The V end lost 1 base, the J end lost 0 bases, and 6 bases lay between the germline ends. CDR3 sequence reads: CAWSEQMNTEAFF. As DNA, the CDR3 is TGTGCCTGGAGTGAACAAATGAACACTGAAGCTTTCTTT.

The rearrangement joins TRBV9 to TRBJ1-1; D remains ambiguous. V lost 6 bases to trimming and J lost 0 bases, with 15 bases between them. Per the germline V gene, CDR1 is SGDLS and CDR2 is YYNGEE. The CDR3 is 15 residues long. CDR3: CASTPRGQLNTEAFF. CDR3 nucleotides: TGTGCCAGCACCCCCCGGGGTCAGTTGAACACTGAAGCTTTCTTT.

The chain uses TRBV7-6 and TRBJ2-2; 9 bases agree with TRBD2. The CDR3 totals 17 residues. Germline values: CDR1 SGHVS, CDR2 FNYEAQ. After removal of 2 bases from V and 4 bases from J, the junction contained 8 bases not matched to a gene. The CDR3 DNA sequence: TGTGCCAGCAGCTTACGGACTAGCGTCCTTTCCACCGGGGAGCTGTTTTTT. This gives the protein CASSLRTSVLSTGELFF.

CDR3 sequence: CAWSPPDRNTEAFF. The CDR3 DNA is TGTGCCTGGAGTCCCCCGGACAGGAACACTGAAGCTTTCTTT. The gene calls are TRBV30 and TRBJ1-1, with a weak D call TRBD1 (6 bases). The V gene lost 2 bases and the J gene lost 1 base, with 11 bases spanning the gap. Germline V gene data show CDR1 as GTSNPN and CDR2 as SVGIG (reference sequence). CDR3 length equals 14 residues.

CDR3 sequence: CASGTDFYGYTF. In nucleotides, the CDR3 is TGTGCCAGCGGGACAGATTTCTATGGCTACACCTTC. The chain combines TRBV2 with TRBJ1-2, with 7 bases aligning to TRBD1. This CDR3 region has 12 residues. V was pared by 8 bases and J by 4 bases, with 4 bases of the junction left unmatched. From germline, CDR1 is SNHLY and CDR2 FYNNEI. Full variable domain (outside the CDR3, taken from reference TRBV2 and TRBJ1-2): EPEVTQTPSHQVTQMGQEVILRCVPISNHLYFYWYRQILGQKVEFLVSFYNNEISEKSEIFDDQFSVERPDGSNFTLKIRSTKLEDSAMYFCASGTDFYGYTFGSGTRLTVV.

The chain links TRBV18 to TRBJ2-5; possible D gene TRBD2, 7 bases. The CDR3 covers 16 residues. V was pared by 3 bases and J by 5 bases, with 19 bases between. The germline V gene has CDR1 KGHSH and CDR2 LQKENI. In DNA form, the CDR3 reads TGTGCCAGCTCACCCTGGGAGGGCAGGGGAGATGAGACCCAGTACTTC. It is translated as CASSPWEGRGDETQYF.

The gene calls are TRBV18 and TRBJ2-7; unclear D gene. The germline gives CDR1 KGHSH, CDR2 LQKENI. Trimming took 1 base from V and 5 from J, leaving 6 bases between them. The CDR3 length is 12 residues. The CDR3 DNA follows: TGTGCCAGCTCACCACTAGAGAACGAGCAGTACTTC. Encoded protein: CASSPLENEQYF.